These 27 T cell receptor beta chains originate from one sample sequenced in a study of memory CD4+ T cells and cytomegalovirus serostatus. Method: immunoSEQ multiplex PCR; TCRdb's copy keeps in-frame clones and lacks some. The sample holds approximately 61,000 clones, around three quarters seen once. The sort gate was single viable CD3+CD4+CD8-CD45RO+ cells for memory CD4+ T cells. The sample comprised memory CD4+ T cells from blood. The receptor source for this set is an adult in good health and CMV-seronegative. Some clones in this sample may be carry-over from other donors' samples.

The genes are TRBV9 and TRBJ1-5; a possible D gene is TRBD1 (6 bases). There are 15 residues in the CDR3. Germline CDR1 SGDLS, CDR2 YYNGEE. V gave up 3 bases and J gave up 2 bases, with 12 bases separating them. The CDR3 bases are TGTGCCAGCAGCGGGGGACACGGGGGCAATCAGCCCCAGCATTTT. As protein: CASSGGHGGNQPQHF. Using reference TRBV9 and TRBJ1-5 for the parts outside the CDR3, the full variable domain is DSGVTQTPKHLITATGQRVTLRCSPRSGDLSVYWYQQSLDQGLQFLIQYYNGEERAKGNILERFSAQQFPDLHSELNLSSLELGDSALYFCASSGGHGGNQPQHFGDGTRLSIL.

The chain has TRBV28 and TRBJ1-4; D gene unclear. In germline, CDR1 is MDHEN, CDR2 SYDVKM. The CDR3 has 14 residues. The ends were cut back, 3 bases at V and 8 bases at J, with 13 bases in the middle. The CDR3 nucleotides are TGTGCCAGCAGTTTGGGAGGGCGAGGGGAAAAACTGTTTTTT. This codes for CASSLGGRGEKLFF. The full variable domain, completed using reference TRBV28 and TRBJ1-4, is DVKVTQSSRYLVKRTGEKVFLECVQDMDHENMFWYRQDPGLGLRLIYFSYDVKMKEKGDIPEGYSVSREKKERFSLILESASTNQTSMYLCASSLGGRGEKLFFGSGTQLSVL.

The V call is TRBV7-2, the J call TRBJ1-2; 8 positions match TRBD1. Germline lookup yields CDR1 SGHTA and CDR2 FQGNSA. The CDR3 consists of 16 residues. With V trimmed by 2 bases and J by 7 bases, 12 bases remained unmatched. In DNA form, the CDR3 reads TGTGCCAGCAGCTTACGGGCCTTGGACAGGGTACTTGGCTACACCTTC. Amino acids: CASSLRALDRVLGYTF.

The rearrangement joins TRBV5-1 to TRBJ2-2; perhaps TRBD1 as D (6 bases). Trimming took 4 bases from V and 7 from J, leaving 14 bases between them. Germline CDR1 and CDR2: SGHRS and YFSETQ. CDR3 length equals 14 residues. The CDR3 DNA sequence: TGCGCCAGCAGCCAACAGGGTCTAGGCGGGGAGCTGTTTTTT. It codes for CASSQQGLGGELFF.

This clone was detected once. The rearrangement joins TRBV6-4 to TRBJ2-7; D is undetermined. CDR1 MRHNA and CDR2 SNTAGT come from the germline V gene. There are 17 residues in the CDR3. Trimming pared 7 bases from V and 0 bases from J, leaving 22 bases between. The CDR3 sequence: CASTRSRRTASSYEQYF. As DNA, the CDR3 is TGTGCCAGCACCCGAAGTCGGAGAACAGCCAGCTCCTACGAGCAGTACTTC.

The chain links TRBV7-2 to TRBJ2-7; D is possibly TRBD1 (5 bases). The V end was cut by 0 bases, the J end by 3 bases, with 9 bases between. CDR1 and CDR2 (germline): SGHTA, FQGNSA. The CDR3 is 14 amino acids. Here the CDR3 DNA reads TGTGCCAGCAGCTTAGCTTCAGGGTACTACGAGCAGTACTTC. Encoded protein: CASSLASGYYEQYF.

The chain combines TRBV30 with TRBJ1-2, with 8 bases aligning to TRBD1. The CDR3 runs to 13 residues. Trimming took 5 bases from V and 5 from J; bases not matched to a gene: 7. Germline assignment: CDR1 GTSNPN and CDR2 SVGIG (reference sequence). Written as DNA, the CDR3 is TGTGCCTGGGCGGCAGGGGGCAAGTATGGCTACACCTTC. Protein: CAWAAGGKYGYTF.

The V and J genes are TRBV27 and TRBJ2-7, with a tentative D call TRBD1 (5 bases). The CDR3 has 13 amino acids. V dropped 7 bases and J dropped 1 base, with 11 bases sitting between them. Looked up from germline, CDR1 is MNHEY and CDR2 is SMNVEV (reference sequence). CDR3 sequence (DNA): TGTGCCAGCACTGACAGAGATTCCTACGAGCAGTACTTC. Amino acid sequence: CASTDRDSYEQYF.

This rearrangement joins TRBV6-6 to TRBJ1-1; D unclear. V lost 0 bases to trimming and J lost 6 bases, with 8 bases between them. Looked up from germline, CDR1 is MNHNY and CDR2 is SVGAGI (reference sequence). The CDR3 length is 13 residues. The CDR3 DNA reads as TGTGCCAGCAGTTACTCGCCCGTGGCTGAAGCTTTCTTT. This gives the protein CASSYSPVAEAFF.

The chain uses TRBV5-1 and TRBJ1-4, with a possible D match to TRBD1 (6 bases). Per germline, CDR1 SGHRS and CDR2 YFSETQ. The CDR3 covers 12 residues. V was pared by 7 bases and J by 6 bases, with 10 bases between. The CDR3 bases are TGCGCCAGCCGGAGGGGGGATGAAAAACTGTTTTTT. Translating it yields CASRRGDEKLFF.

The chain employs TRBV7-9 and TRBJ2-3; TRBD2 matches at 8 bases. The CDR3 is 16 residues long. V gave up 6 bases and J gave up 2 bases; unmatched junction bases: 10. Germline CDR1 is SEHNR and CDR2 is FQNEAQ (reference sequence). The CDR3 spells CASRRTSGGLTDTQYF. CDR3 sequence (DNA): TGTGCCAGCAGACGTACCAGCGGGGGCCTCACAGATACGCAGTATTTT.

The CDR3 loop is CASSLGSQGEQYF. In DNA form, the CDR3 reads TGTGCCAGCAGCTTAGGGTCTCAGGGCGAGCAGTACTTC. The chain is built from TRBV7-8 and TRBJ2-7; D might be TRBD1 (5 bases). Trimming took off 1 base at V and 6 bases at J, with 10 bases between the two ends. The germline V gene encodes CDR1 SGHVS and CDR2 FQNEAQ. The CDR3 is 13 amino acids. The whole variable domain, filled in from reference TRBV7-8 and TRBJ2-7, reads GAGVSQSPRYKVAKRGQDVALRCDPISGHVSLFWYQQALGQGPEFLTYFQNEAQLDKSGLPSDRFFAERPEGSVSTLKIQRTQQEDSAVYLCASSLGSQGEQYFGPGTRLTVT.

This clone was seen only a few times. The chain recombines TRBV28 with TRBJ1-5; TRBD1 matches at 7 bases. Unmatched junction bases numbered 6, after V lost 6 bases and J lost 1 base. Germline V lookup: CDR1 MDHEN, CDR2 SYDVKM. CDR3 length: 15 residues. CDR3 amino acids: CASRGDSLSNQPQHF. The CDR3 DNA is TGTGCCAGCAGGGGGGACAGTTTGAGCAATCAGCCCCAGCATTTT.

J is TRBJ2-1 and V is TRBV6-4; D call uncertain. The CDR3 is made up of 15 amino acids. Trimming cost V 8 bases and J 5 bases, with 19 bases left between them. The germline CDR1 and CDR2 sequences are MRHNA and SNTAGT. In DNA form, the CDR3 reads TGTGCCAGCGGCGAGACGAGCGCAGGAAACAATGAGCAGTTCTTC. Its translation: CASGETSAGNNEQFF.

The rearrangement joins TRBV28 to TRBJ2-3; D possibly corresponds to TRBD1 (6 bases). Germline lookup yields CDR1 MDHEN and CDR2 SYDVKM. The CDR3 has 13 residues. With 10 bases removed from V and 4 bases from J, the gap between germline ends came to 15 bases. CDR3: CATLAGEADTQYF. The CDR3 bases are TGTGCCACTTTAGCAGGGGAAGCAGATACGCAGTATTTT.

The rearrangement uses TRBV19 and TRBJ1-5; no clear D. The germline gives CDR1 LNHDA, CDR2 SQIVND (reference sequence). This CDR3 is built from 14 residues. The germline V and J ends were trimmed by 8 bases and 3 bases, with 14 bases remaining between them. The CDR3 reads CASHPREDNQPQHF. The CDR3 nucleotides read TGTGCCAGTCACCCCCGTGAGGACAATCAGCCCCAGCATTTT.

The rearrangement links TRBV5-1 to TRBJ1-1, with TRBD1 identical over 8 bases. CDR1 SGHRS and CDR2 YFSETQ come from the germline V gene. The CDR3 runs 15 residues. V trimming: 1 base; J trimming: 5 bases; junction bases outside the gene matches: 7. The CDR3 spells CASSLTAGGRTEAFF. The DNA of the CDR3 is TGCGCCAGCAGCTTGACGGCAGGGGGCAGGACTGAAGCTTTCTTT.

The J gene is TRBJ2-1, the V gene TRBV28, with D possibly called TRBD1 or TRBD2 (6 bases each). The CDR3 consists of 16 residues. Trimming shortened V by 4 bases and J by 7 bases, and 20 bases separated the two germline ends. Germline V gene data show CDR1 as MDHEN and CDR2 as SYDVKM. The CDR3 is CASSSAERVGANEQFF. In DNA, the CDR3 is TGTGCCAGCAGTTCCGCTGAGCGGGTGGGGGCGAATGAGCAGTTCTTC.

The chain links TRBV9 to TRBJ1-5; 10 bases map to TRBD1. Germline V gene lookup returns CDR1 SGDLS and CDR2 YYNGEE. The trim removed 0 bases at V and 7 bases at J, leaving 10 bases unmatched. The CDR3 covers 17 residues. The CDR3: CASSVDAGQGSGQPQHF. The CDR3 DNA follows: TGTGCCAGCAGCGTAGACGCGGGACAGGGGTCGGGGCAGCCCCAGCATTTT.

The CDR3 sequence is CASSLNVYEAFF. CDR3 nucleotide sequence: TGTGCCAGCAGTTTAAACGTGTATGAAGCTTTCTTT. The rearrangement joins TRBV28 to TRBJ1-1, with unresolved D. The CDR3 totals 12 residues. The ends were cut back, 2 bases at V and 7 bases at J, with 8 bases in the middle. The germline V gene has CDR1 MDHEN and CDR2 SYDVKM.

The chain recombines TRBV7-2 with TRBJ2-5, with 7 bases identical to TRBD2. The germline CDR1 and CDR2 sequences are SGHTA and FQGNSA. The CDR3 has 15 residues. With V trimmed by 5 bases and J by 4 bases, 10 bases remained unmatched. The CDR3, as DNA: TGTGCCAGCAGCCCCATGGGGGGGGGTGGAGAGACCCAGTACTTC. Its protein is CASSPMGGGGETQYF.

The chain uses TRBV19 and TRBJ1-4; a possible D gene is TRBD1 (5 bases). The CDR3 runs to 14 residues. V was clipped by 5 bases and J by 5 bases, with 12 bases between them. Germline V gene data show CDR1 as LNHDA and CDR2 as SQIVND (reference sequence). The CDR3 loop is CASSLGLENEKLFF. The CDR3, as DNA: TGTGCCAGTAGTCTGGGACTCGAAAATGAAAAACTGTTTTTT.

The chain couples TRBV5-1 to TRBJ2-3; 8 bases fit TRBD2. V lost 4 bases and J lost 0; bases outside the gene matches: 4. The CDR3 covers 15 residues. The V gene's germline CDR1 is SGHRS and CDR2 YFSETQ. The CDR3 DNA sequence: TGCGCCAGCAGCCGCGGGGGGCCTAGCACAGATACGCAGTATTTT. Residues: CASSRGGPSTDTQYF.

The V call is TRBV9, the J call TRBJ2-7; 7 nucleotides match TRBD1. With 2 bases clipped from V and 3 bases from J, the junction kept 8 bases outside the gene matches. The CDR3 totals 15 residues. Germline loops: CDR1 SGDLS, CDR2 YYNGEE. The CDR3 coding sequence is TGTGCCAGCAGCGTCGGACAGGAATCCCTCTACGAGCAGTACTTC. Translation gives CASSVGQESLYEQYF.

This chain joins TRBV28 and TRBJ1-2, with a tentative D call TRBD1 (6 bases). The CDR3 extends over 17 amino acids. The germline V and J ends were trimmed by 3 bases and 5 bases, with 22 bases remaining between them. The V gene's germline CDR1 is MDHEN and CDR2 SYDVKM. The CDR3: CASSFLPPGAHLYGYTF. In DNA form, the CDR3 reads TGTGCCAGCAGTTTCTTACCGCCAGGGGCCCATCTTTATGGCTACACCTTC.

The chain couples TRBV6-5 to TRBJ1-2, with D possibly being TRBD1 (5 bases). CDR1 and CDR2 from the germline V gene are MNHEY and SVGAGI. The V gene lost 7 bases and the J gene lost 8 bases, with 20 bases spanning the gap. This CDR3 region has 14 residues. The CDR3 spells CASKIITGAKGYTF. CDR3 coding DNA: TGTGCCAGCAAAATAATTACCGGGGCGAAAGGCTACACCTTC.

V gene TRBV21-1 combines with J gene TRBJ2-5; the DNA was not used to check the table's D call, TRBD2. TRBV21-1 represents a pseudogene. The CDR3 is 21 residues long. This CDR3 reads CASSKWHPRGYYSLRQETQYF. In nucleotides, the CDR3 is TGTGCCAGCAGCAAATGGCATCCTCGGGGTTATTACTCACTTCGTCAAGAGACCCAGTACTTC.